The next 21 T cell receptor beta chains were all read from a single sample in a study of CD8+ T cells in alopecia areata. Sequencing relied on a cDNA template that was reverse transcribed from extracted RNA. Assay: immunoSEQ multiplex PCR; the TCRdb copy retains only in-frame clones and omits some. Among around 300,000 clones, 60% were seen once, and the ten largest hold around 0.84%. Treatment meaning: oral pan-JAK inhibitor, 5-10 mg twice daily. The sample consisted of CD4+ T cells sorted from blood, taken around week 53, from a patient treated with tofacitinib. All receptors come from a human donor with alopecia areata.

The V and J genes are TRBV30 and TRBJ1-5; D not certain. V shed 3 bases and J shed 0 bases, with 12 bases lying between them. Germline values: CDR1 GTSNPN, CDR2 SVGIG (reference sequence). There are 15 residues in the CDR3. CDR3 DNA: TGTGCCTGGAGCCCCCAACGAACTAGCAATCAGCCCCAGCATTTT. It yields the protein CAWSPQRTSNQPQHF.

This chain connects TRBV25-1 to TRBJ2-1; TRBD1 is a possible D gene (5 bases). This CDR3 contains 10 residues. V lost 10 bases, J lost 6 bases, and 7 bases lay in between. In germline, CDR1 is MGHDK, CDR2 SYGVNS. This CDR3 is CATQGNEQFF. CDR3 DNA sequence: TGTGCCACCCAGGGCAATGAGCAGTTCTTC. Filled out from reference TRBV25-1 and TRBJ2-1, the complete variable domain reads EADIYQTPRYLVIGTGKKITLECSQTMGHDKMYWYQQDPGMELHLIHYSYGVNSTEKGDLSSESTVSRIRTEHFPLTLESARPSHTSQYLCATQGNEQFFGPGTRLTVL.

The CDR3 nucleotides are TGTGCCAGCAGCCCAAAGACAGCCTCGTATGGCTACACCTTC. This sequence encodes CASSPKTASYGYTF. This chain uses TRBV7-2 with TRBJ1-2, with D perhaps TRBD1 (5 bases). V was cut by 5 bases and J by 5 bases, with 15 bases left in between. The CDR3 is made up of 14 amino acids. The germline CDR1 and CDR2 sequences are SGHTA and FQGNSA.

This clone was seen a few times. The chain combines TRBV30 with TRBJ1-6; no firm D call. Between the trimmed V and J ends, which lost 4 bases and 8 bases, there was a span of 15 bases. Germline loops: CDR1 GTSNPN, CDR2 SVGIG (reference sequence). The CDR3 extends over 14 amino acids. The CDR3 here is CAWTLQYPDSPLHF. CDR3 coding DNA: TGTGCCTGGACCTTACAATACCCCGATTCACCCCTCCACTTT.

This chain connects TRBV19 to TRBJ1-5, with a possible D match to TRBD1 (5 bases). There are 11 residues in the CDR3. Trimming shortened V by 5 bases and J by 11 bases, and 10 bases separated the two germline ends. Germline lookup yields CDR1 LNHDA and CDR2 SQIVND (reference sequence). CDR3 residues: CASSSGYAQHF. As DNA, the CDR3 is TGTGCCAGTAGTTCAGGGTATGCCCAGCATTTT.

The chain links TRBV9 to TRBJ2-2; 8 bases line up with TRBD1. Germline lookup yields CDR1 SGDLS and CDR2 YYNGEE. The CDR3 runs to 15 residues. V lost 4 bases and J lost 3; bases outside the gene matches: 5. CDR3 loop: CASSKGTGYTGELFF. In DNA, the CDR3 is TGTGCCAGCAGCAAGGGGACAGGTTACACCGGGGAGCTGTTTTTT.

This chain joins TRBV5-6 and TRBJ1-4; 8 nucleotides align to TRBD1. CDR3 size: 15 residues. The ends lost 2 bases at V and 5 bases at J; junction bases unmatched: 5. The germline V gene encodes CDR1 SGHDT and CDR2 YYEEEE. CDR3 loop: CASSFRQGQNEKLFF. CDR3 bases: TGTGCCAGCAGCTTTCGACAGGGGCAAAATGAAAAACTGTTTTTT. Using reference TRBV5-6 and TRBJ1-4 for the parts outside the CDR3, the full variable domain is DAGVTQSPTHLIKTRGQQVTLRCSPKSGHDTVSWYQQALGQGPQFIFQYYEEEERQRGNFPDRFSGHQFPNYSSELNVNALLLGDSALYLCASSFRQGQNEKLFFGSGTQLSVL.

The CDR3 coding sequence is TGTGCCAGCAGCTTAGCTGTGGGGATGTCTGGAAACACCATATATTTT. This gives the protein CASSLAVGMSGNTIYF. The V gene is TRBV7-6, the J gene TRBJ1-3; D remains unclear. The CDR3 runs 16 residues. The V end was cut by 0 bases, the J end by 1 base, with 10 bases between. CDR1 and CDR2 from the germline V gene are SGHVS and FNYEAQ.

Written as DNA, the CDR3 is TGTGCCAGCAGCTTCGGGACTCCCAACGTCCTGACTTTC. This encodes CASSFGTPNVLTF. This chain links TRBV7-2 with TRBJ2-6; D is possibly TRBD2 (6 bases). The CDR3 contains 13 residues. The V and J ends lost 3 bases and 8 bases respectively, with 8 bases between them. The germline CDR1 and CDR2 sequences are SGHTA and FQGNSA.

The DNA for the CDR3 is TGTGCCACCAGCAGGGGCGAGGGGGCCGCGGTCACTGAAGCTTTCTTT. It encodes CATSRGEGAAVTEAFF. V gene TRBV15 combines with J gene TRBJ1-1; 7 bases fit TRBD1. Germline CDR1 LNHNV, CDR2 YYDKDF (reference sequence). With 3 bases clipped from V and 4 bases from J, the junction kept 11 bases outside the gene matches. The CDR3 is made up of 16 amino acids.

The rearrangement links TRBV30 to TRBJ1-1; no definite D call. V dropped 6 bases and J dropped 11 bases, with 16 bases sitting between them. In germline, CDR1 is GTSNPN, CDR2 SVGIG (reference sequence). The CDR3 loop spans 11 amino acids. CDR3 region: CACRLVLGAFF. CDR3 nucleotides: TGTGCCTGCCGACTTGTCCTAGGGGCTTTCTTT.

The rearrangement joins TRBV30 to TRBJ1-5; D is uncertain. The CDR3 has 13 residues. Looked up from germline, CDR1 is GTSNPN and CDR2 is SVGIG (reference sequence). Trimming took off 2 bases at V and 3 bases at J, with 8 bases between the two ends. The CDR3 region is CAWSMSPNQPQHF. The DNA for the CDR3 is TGTGCCTGGAGTATGAGTCCCAATCAGCCCCAGCATTTT. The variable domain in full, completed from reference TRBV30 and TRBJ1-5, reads SQTIHQWPATLVQPVGSPLSLECTVEGTSNPNLYWYRQAAGRGLQLLFYSVGIGQISSEVPQNLSASRPQDRQFILSSKKLLLSDSGFYLCAWSMSPNQPQHFGDGTRLSIL.

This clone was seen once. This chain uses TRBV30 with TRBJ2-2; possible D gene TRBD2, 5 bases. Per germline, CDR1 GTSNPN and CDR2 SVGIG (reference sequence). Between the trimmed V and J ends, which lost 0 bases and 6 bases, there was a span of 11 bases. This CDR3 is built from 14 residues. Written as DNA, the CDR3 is TGTGCCTGGAGTGTACTAGGTGGGGCCGGGGAGCTGTTTTTT. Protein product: CAWSVLGGAGELFF.

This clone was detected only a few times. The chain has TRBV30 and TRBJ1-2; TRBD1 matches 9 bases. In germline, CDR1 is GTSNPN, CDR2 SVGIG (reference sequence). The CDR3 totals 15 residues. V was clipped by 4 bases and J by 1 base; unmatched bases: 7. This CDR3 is CAWIGAGQGNYGYTF. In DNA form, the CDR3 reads TGTGCCTGGATCGGCGCGGGACAGGGTAACTATGGCTACACCTTC.

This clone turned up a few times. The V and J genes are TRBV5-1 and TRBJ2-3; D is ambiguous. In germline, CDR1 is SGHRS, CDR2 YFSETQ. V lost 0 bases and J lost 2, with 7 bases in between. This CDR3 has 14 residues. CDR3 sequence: CASSLEQFTDTQYF. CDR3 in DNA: TGCGCCAGCAGCTTGGAACAGTTCACAGATACGCAGTATTTT.

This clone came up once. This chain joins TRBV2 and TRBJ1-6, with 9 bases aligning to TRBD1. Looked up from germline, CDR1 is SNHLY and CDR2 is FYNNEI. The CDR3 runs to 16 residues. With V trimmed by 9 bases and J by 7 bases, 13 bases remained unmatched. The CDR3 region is CASWRGGTGRNSPLHF. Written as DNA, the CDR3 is TGTGCCAGTTGGAGAGGAGGGACAGGGAGAAATTCACCCCTCCACTTT.

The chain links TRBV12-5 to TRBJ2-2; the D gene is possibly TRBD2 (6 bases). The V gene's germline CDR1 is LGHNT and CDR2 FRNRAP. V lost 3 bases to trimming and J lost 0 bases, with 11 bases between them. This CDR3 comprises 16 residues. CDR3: CASGFSGGANTGELFF. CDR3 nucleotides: TGTGCTAGTGGTTTTTCAGGCGGGGCGAACACCGGGGAGCTGTTTTTT.

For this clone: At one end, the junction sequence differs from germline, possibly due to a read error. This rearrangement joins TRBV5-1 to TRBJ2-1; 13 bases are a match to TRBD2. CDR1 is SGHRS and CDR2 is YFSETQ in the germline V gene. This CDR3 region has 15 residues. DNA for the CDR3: TGCGCCACCAGCGAGGGACTAGCGGGGATTAATGAGCAGTTCTTC. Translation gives CATSEGLAGINEQFF.

The CDR3 DNA reads TGTGCCTGGACTCCTCTTGGCCCGGCAGCCAACACTGAAGCTTTCTTT. It specifies CAWTPLGPAANTEAFF. This chain joins TRBV30 and TRBJ1-1; D is unresolved. The CDR3 contains 16 residues. Germline V gene data show CDR1 as GTSNPN and CDR2 as SVGIG (reference sequence). Trimming removed 4 bases at V and 2 bases at J, with 20 bases between.

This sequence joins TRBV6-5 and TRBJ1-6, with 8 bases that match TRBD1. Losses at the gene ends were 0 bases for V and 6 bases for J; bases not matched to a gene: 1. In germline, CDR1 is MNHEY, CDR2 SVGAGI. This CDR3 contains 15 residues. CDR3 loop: CASSYSTGVNSPLHF. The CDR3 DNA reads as TGTGCCAGCAGTTACTCGACAGGGGTTAATTCACCCCTCCACTTT.

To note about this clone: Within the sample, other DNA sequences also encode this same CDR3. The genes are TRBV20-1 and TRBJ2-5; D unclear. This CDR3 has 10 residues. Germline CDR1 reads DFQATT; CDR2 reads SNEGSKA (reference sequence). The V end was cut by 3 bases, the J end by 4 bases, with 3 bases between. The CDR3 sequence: CSASLETQYF. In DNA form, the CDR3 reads TGCAGTGCTAGCTTAGAGACCCAGTACTTC.